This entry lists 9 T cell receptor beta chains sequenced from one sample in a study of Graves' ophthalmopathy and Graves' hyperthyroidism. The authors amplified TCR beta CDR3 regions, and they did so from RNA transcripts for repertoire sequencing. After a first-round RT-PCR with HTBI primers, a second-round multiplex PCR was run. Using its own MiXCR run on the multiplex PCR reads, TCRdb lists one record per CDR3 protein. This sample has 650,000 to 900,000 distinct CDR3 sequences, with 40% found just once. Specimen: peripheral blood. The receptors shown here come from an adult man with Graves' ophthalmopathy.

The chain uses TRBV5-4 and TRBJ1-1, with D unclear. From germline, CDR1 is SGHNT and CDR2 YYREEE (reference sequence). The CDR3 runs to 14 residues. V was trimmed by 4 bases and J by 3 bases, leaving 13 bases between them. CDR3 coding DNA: TGTGCCAGCAGCGACCGGACGGCGGACACTGAAGCTTTCTTT. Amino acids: CASSDRTADTEAFF.

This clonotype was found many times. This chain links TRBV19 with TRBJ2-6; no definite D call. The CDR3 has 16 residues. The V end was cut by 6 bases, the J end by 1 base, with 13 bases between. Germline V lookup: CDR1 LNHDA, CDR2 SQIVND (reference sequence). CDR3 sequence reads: CASSTHAVSGANVLTF. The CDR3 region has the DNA TGTGCCAGTAGCACCCACGCCGTATCTGGGGCCAACGTCCTGACTTTC.

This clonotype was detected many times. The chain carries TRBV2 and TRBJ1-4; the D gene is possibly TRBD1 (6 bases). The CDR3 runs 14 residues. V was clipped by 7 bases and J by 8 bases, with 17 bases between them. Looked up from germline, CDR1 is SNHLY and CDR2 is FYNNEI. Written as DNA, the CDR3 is TGTGCCAGCAAGATCTCCAGGGGCGAGGAAAAACTGTTTTTT. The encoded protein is CASKISRGEEKLFF.

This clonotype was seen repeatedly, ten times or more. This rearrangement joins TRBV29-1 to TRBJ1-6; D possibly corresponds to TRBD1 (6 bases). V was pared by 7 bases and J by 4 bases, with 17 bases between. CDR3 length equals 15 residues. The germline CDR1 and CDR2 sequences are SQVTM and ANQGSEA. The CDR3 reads CSAFFETGYNSPLHF. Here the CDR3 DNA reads TGCAGCGCCTTTTTCGAGACAGGTTATAATTCACCCCTCCACTTT.

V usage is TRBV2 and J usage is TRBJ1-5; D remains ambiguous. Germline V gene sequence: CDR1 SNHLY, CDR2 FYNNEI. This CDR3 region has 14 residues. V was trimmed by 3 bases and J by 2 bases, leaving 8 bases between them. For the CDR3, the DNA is TGTGCCAGCAGTGATTGGTGGGGCAATCAGCCCCAGCATTTT. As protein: CASSDWWGNQPQHF.

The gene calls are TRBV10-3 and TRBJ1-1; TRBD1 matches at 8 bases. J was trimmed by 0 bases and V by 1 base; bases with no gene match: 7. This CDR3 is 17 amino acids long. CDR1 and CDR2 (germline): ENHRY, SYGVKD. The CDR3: CAISELGQDFLNTEAFF. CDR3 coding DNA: TGTGCCATCAGTGAGTTGGGACAGGATTTCCTGAACACTGAAGCTTTCTTT.

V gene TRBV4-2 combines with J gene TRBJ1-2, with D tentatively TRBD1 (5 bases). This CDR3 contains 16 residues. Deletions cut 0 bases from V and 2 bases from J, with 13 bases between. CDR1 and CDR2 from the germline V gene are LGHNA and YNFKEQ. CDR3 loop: CASSQEAGYLNYGYTF. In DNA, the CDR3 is TGTGCCAGCAGCCAAGAGGCAGGGTACCTGAACTATGGCTACACCTTC.

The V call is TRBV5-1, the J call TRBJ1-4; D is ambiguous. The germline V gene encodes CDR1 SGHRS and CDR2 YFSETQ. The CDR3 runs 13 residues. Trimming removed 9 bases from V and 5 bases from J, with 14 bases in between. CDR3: CATREGENEKLFF. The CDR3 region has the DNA TGCGCCACCCGGGAGGGAGAGAATGAAAAACTGTTTTTT. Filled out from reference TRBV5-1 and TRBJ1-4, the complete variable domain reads KAGVTQTPRYLIKTRGQQVTLSCSPISGHRSVSWYQQTPGQGLQFLFEYFSETQRNKGNFPGRFSGRQFSNSRSEMNVSTLELGDSALYLCATREGENEKLFFGSGTQLSVL.

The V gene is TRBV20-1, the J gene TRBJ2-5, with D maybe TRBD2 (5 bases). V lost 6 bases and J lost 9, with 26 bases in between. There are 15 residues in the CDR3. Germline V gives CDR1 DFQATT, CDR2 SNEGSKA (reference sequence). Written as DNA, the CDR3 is TGCAGTGCCCCCGAGGGCAGGAGTAGCAATCAGCCCCAGTACTTC. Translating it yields CSAPEGRSSNQPQYF.